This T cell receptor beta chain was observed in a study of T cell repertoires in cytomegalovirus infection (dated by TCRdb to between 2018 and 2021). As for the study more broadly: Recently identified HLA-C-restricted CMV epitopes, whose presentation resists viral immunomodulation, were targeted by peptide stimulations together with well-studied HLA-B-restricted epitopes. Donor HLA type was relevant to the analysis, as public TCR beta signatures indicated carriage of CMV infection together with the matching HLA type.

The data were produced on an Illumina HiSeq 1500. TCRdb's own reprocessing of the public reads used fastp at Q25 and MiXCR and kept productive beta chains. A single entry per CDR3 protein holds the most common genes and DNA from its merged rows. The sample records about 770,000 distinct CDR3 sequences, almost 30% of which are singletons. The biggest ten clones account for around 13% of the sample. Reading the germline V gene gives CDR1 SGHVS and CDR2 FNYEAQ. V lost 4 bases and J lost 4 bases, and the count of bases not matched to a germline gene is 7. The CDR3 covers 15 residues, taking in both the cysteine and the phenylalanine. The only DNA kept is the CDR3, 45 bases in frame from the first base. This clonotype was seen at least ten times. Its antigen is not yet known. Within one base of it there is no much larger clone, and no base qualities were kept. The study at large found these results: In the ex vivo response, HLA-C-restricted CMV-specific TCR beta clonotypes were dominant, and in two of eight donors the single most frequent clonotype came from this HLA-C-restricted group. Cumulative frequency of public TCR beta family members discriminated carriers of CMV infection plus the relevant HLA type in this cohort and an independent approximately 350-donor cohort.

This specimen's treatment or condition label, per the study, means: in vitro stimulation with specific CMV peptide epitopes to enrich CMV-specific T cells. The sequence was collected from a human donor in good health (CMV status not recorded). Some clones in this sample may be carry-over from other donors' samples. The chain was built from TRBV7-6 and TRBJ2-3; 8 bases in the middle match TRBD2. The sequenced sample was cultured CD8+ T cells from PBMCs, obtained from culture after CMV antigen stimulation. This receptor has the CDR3 CASSYIGGVSDTQYF. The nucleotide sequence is TGTGCCAGCAGCTACATCGGGGGGGTTTCAGATACGCAGTATTTT.